The 30 T cell receptor beta chains presented below share a single source sample, sequenced in a study of Ad26.COV2.S vaccination and SARS-CoV-2 variants. Only in-frame clones appear in the TCRdb table, and some are missing; sequencing was by immunoSEQ multiplex PCR. Of hundreds of thousands of clones listed, about 90% are singletons. The specimen was peripheral blood, collected after recovery from COVID-19. These receptors all come from a human donor who had recovered from COVID-19.

This rearrangement joins TRBV7-9 to TRBJ2-7; possibly TRBD2 for D (5 bases). The germline V gene encodes CDR1 SEHNR and CDR2 FQNEAQ (reference sequence). The CDR3 is 15 residues long. The V end was cut by 4 bases, the J end by 2 bases, with 15 bases between. DNA for the CDR3: TGTGCCAGCAGCTCGGGAAGACATCACACCTACGAGCAGTACTTC. Amino acids: CASSSGRHHTYEQYF.

V gene TRBV29-1 combines with J gene TRBJ1-1; D remains ambiguous. The CDR3 has 12 amino acids. The V end lost 6 bases, the J end lost 5 bases, and 13 bases lay between the germline ends. Germline-derived CDR1 and CDR2 are SQVTM and ANQGSEA. CDR3 loop: CSVSWGDTEAFF. The DNA of the CDR3 is TGCAGCGTCTCTTGGGGTGATACTGAAGCTTTCTTT.

The chain uses TRBV5-4 and TRBJ2-3; D not certain. The CDR3 is made up of 15 amino acids. V lost 4 bases to trimming and J lost 1 base, with 13 bases between them. The germline V gene has CDR1 SGHNT and CDR2 YYREEE (reference sequence). The CDR3 is CASSRVTKGTDTQYF. DNA for the CDR3: TGTGCCAGCAGCCGTGTCACCAAGGGCACAGATACGCAGTATTTT.

The chain employs TRBV6-1 and TRBJ1-1; 7 bases fit TRBD1. Germline loops: CDR1 MNHNS, CDR2 SASEGT. With 5 bases clipped from V and 3 bases from J, the junction kept 9 bases outside the gene matches. CDR3 length: 15 amino acids. The CDR3 DNA follows: TGTGCCAGCAGTCCTAGGGGGCGCGAGGACACTGAAGCTTTCTTT. Amino acid sequence: CASSPRGREDTEAFF.

This rearrangement joins TRBV5-1 to TRBJ2-3; D not resolved. This CDR3 is 12 amino acids long. Trimming took off 4 bases at V and 0 bases at J, with 3 bases between the two ends. Per germline, CDR1 SGHRS and CDR2 YFSETQ. CDR3 loop: CASSLSTDTQYF. The CDR3, as DNA: TGCGCCAGCAGCCTAAGCACAGATACGCAGTATTTT.

The J gene is TRBJ2-7, the V gene TRBV7-9; 14 positions agree with TRBD2. V shed 5 bases, J shed 6 bases, and the junction held 12 bases outside the gene matches. CDR1 is SEHNR, CDR2 FQNEAQ, per germline (reference sequence). The CDR3 extends over 17 amino acids. CDR3 region: CASSPTSGGASLREQYF. The DNA for the CDR3 is TGTGCCAGCAGCCCGACTAGCGGGGGGGCCTCGCTCCGCGAGCAGTACTTC.

CDR3 nucleotides: TGTGCCAGCAGCGCTACGGGAGCCGGAGTCTACGAGCAGTACTTC. Its protein product is CASSATGAGVYEQYF. This sequence joins TRBV13 and TRBJ2-7; maybe TRBD2 (6 bases). Per germline, CDR1 PRHDT and CDR2 FYEKMQ (reference sequence). Trimming pared 5 bases from V and 3 bases from J, leaving 17 bases between. CDR3 size: 15 residues. The full variable domain, rest sourced from reference TRBV13 and TRBJ2-7, is AAGVIQSPRHLIKEKRETATLKCYPIPRHDTVYWYQQGPGQDPQFLISFYEKMQSDKGSIPDRFSAQQFSDYHSELNMSSLELGDSALYFCASSATGAGVYEQYFGPGTRLTVT.

The CDR3 protein is CASSTTVAWVSEAFF. For the CDR3, the DNA is TGTGCCAGCAGCACGACTGTGGCGTGGGTTTCTGAAGCTTTCTTT. The rearrangement links TRBV5-4 to TRBJ1-1; D is unclear. Germline CDR1 reads SGHNT; CDR2 reads YYREEE (reference sequence). The CDR3 is 15 residues long. Trimming took 4 bases from V and 6 from J, leaving 19 bases between them.

This chain links TRBV12-3 or TRBV12-4 with TRBJ1-2; D is ambiguous. V was clipped by 3 bases and J by 5 bases, with 7 bases between them. There are 12 residues in the CDR3. The CDR3 region has the DNA TGTGCCAGCAGTTTGGGCCCTTATGGCTACACCTTC. Translation: CASSLGPYGYTF.

This clone occurred once. V is TRBV7-6 and J is TRBJ1-1, with 7 bases that match TRBD1. This CDR3 has 16 amino acids. After removal of 3 bases from V and 1 base from J, the junction contained 8 bases not matched to a gene. Germline V gene sequence: CDR1 SGHVS, CDR2 FNYEAQ. Written as DNA, the CDR3 is TGTGCCAGCAGCTTCACCTTTACAGGGGAGAACACTGAAGCTTTCTTT. Residues: CASSFTFTGENTEAFF.

V gene TRBV9 combines with J gene TRBJ2-5, with D maybe TRBD2 (6 bases). Trimming took 3 bases from V and 1 from J, leaving 7 bases between them. From germline, CDR1 is SGDLS and CDR2 YYNGEE. The CDR3 extends over 13 amino acids. The CDR3 nucleotides are TGTGCCAGCAGCGGAGCGGGCCAAGAGACCCAGTACTTC. This translates into CASSGAGQETQYF.

This clone showed up just a few times. The gene calls are TRBV7-9 and TRBJ1-1; TRBD1 is a possible D gene (6 bases). With 2 bases removed from V and 3 bases from J, the gap between germline ends came to 25 bases. CDR3 length equals 19 residues. CDR1 is SEHNR, CDR2 FQNEAQ, per germline (reference sequence). Here the CDR3 reads CASSLRILSGAVAHTEAFF. The CDR3 DNA follows: TGTGCCAGCAGCTTAAGAATTTTATCAGGGGCCGTAGCTCACACTGAAGCTTTCTTT. Full variable domain (rest looked up from reference TRBV7-9 and TRBJ1-1): DTGVSQNPRHKITKRGQNVTFRCDPISEHNRLYWYRQTLGQGPEFLTYFQNEAQLEKSRLLSDRFSAERPKGSFSTLEIQRTEQGDSAMYLCASSLRILSGAVAHTEAFFGQGTRLTVV.

The chain is built from TRBV9 and TRBJ2-2, with D unresolved. The V and J ends lost 4 bases and 0 bases respectively, with 10 bases between them. CDR3 size: 15 residues. Germline loops: CDR1 SGDLS, CDR2 YYNGEE. CDR3 sequence: CASSRAPPNTGELFF. In DNA, the CDR3 is TGTGCCAGCAGCCGTGCACCCCCGAACACCGGGGAGCTGTTTTTT.

This chain uses TRBV20-1 with TRBJ2-3, with TRBD2 identical over 7 bases. Germline V gives CDR1 DFQATT, CDR2 SNEGSKA (reference sequence). This CDR3 contains 14 residues. After removal of 3 bases from V and 2 bases from J, the junction contained 5 bases not matched to a gene. This CDR3 reads CSASLLAVTDTQYF. CDR3 nucleotide sequence: TGCAGTGCTAGTCTGCTAGCGGTCACAGATACGCAGTATTTT.

The CDR3 loop is CASSLSTDRVNEAFF. DNA for the CDR3: TGCGCCAGCAGCCTAAGCACGGACAGGGTTAATGAAGCTTTCTTT. This chain uses TRBV4-1 with TRBJ1-1; 8 nucleotides align to TRBD1. The junction had 11 bases not matched to a gene; V was cut back by 4 bases and J by 7 bases. The CDR3 sequence is 15 residues long. Germline V lookup: CDR1 MGHRA, CDR2 YSYEKL.

The rearrangement joins TRBV5-5 to TRBJ2-1; D not certain. Germline CDR1 reads SGHKS; CDR2 reads YYEKEE (reference sequence). With 2 bases removed from V and 4 bases from J, the gap between germline ends came to 7 bases. CDR3 length: 13 amino acids. The CDR3 region is CASSLGFYNEQFF. The CDR3 coding sequence is TGTGCCAGCAGCTTAGGGTTTTACAATGAGCAGTTCTTC.

The chain is built from TRBV5-4 and TRBJ1-6; 8 nucleotides align to TRBD1. Trimming took 4 bases from V and 7 from J; bases not matched to a gene: 7. The germline gives CDR1 SGHNT, CDR2 YYREEE (reference sequence). This CDR3 comprises 15 residues. The CDR3: CASSAPQGENSPLHF. CDR3 coding DNA: TGTGCCAGCAGCGCCCCACAGGGGGAGAATTCACCCCTCCACTTT. The complete variable domain, with remaining parts taken from reference TRBV5-4 and TRBJ1-6, reads ETGVTQSPTHLIKTRGQQVTLRCSSQSGHNTVSWYQQALGQGPQFIFQYYREEENGRGNFPPRFSGLQFPNYSSELNVNALELDDSALYLCASSAPQGENSPLHFGNGTRLTVT.

The V and J genes are TRBV3-1 (or the pseudogene TRBV3-2) and TRBJ1-2, with 8 bases fitting TRBD1. The CDR3 contains 16 residues. Looked up from germline, CDR1 is LGHDT and CDR2 is YNNKEL (reference sequence). Losses at the gene ends were 0 bases for V and 3 bases for J; bases not matched to a gene: 6. DNA of the CDR3: TGTGCCAGCAGCCAAGATTCGGGGACAGGTGACTATGGCTACACCTTC. Protein sequence: CASSQDSGTGDYGYTF.

The V call is TRBV2, the J call TRBJ2-7; D is ambiguous. This CDR3 comprises 15 residues. Germline loops: CDR1 SNHLY, CDR2 FYNNEI. Trimming took 2 bases from V and 5 from J, leaving 16 bases between them. CDR3 sequence reads: CASSESSQTDHEQYF. For the CDR3, the DNA is TGTGCCAGCAGTGAAAGCAGCCAAACGGACCACGAGCAGTACTTC.

The chain carries TRBV5-6 and TRBJ1-4; the D gene is possibly TRBD1 (6 bases). This CDR3 is built from 14 residues. CDR1 and CDR2 from the germline V gene are SGHDT and YYEEEE. V dropped 4 bases and J dropped 5 bases, with 12 bases sitting between them. The CDR3 here is CASSPLDRNEKLFF. In DNA, the CDR3 is TGTGCCAGCAGCCCCCTTGACAGGAATGAAAAACTGTTTTTT.

This clone was seen just once. The V gene is TRBV7-9, the J gene TRBJ1-2; 10 positions match TRBD1. J lost 3 bases, V lost 5 bases, and 6 bases had no gene match. Germline V gene data show CDR1 as SEHNR and CDR2 as FQNEAQ (reference sequence). The CDR3 is 15 amino acids. As DNA, the CDR3 is TGTGCCAGCAGCGTGGGGACAGGGGATTACTATGGCTACACCTTC. Protein sequence: CASSVGTGDYYGYTF.

This rearrangement joins TRBV11-2 to TRBJ1-3, with D possibly being TRBD1 (5 bases). Deletions cut 6 bases from V and 0 bases from J, with 12 bases between. From germline, CDR1 is SGHAT and CDR2 FQNNGV. This CDR3 region has 15 residues. The CDR3 coding sequence is TGTGCCAGCAGGGCACACGGGGGCTCTGGAAACACCATATATTTT. Protein sequence: CASRAHGGSGNTIYF.

The CDR3 region has the DNA TGCAGCGGTGCGGTAGCTAACTATGGCTACACCTTC. Its protein product is CSGAVANYGYTF. The V call is TRBV29-1, the J call TRBJ1-2, with unresolved D. Germline V gives CDR1 SQVTM, CDR2 ANQGSEA. V lost 7 bases and J lost 0, with 9 bases in between. The CDR3 runs to 12 residues.

DNA for the CDR3: TGTGCCAGCAGCCACGGACCGAGCTCGGACAATGAGCAGTTCTTC. Protein product: CASSHGPSSDNEQFF. The genes are TRBV14 and TRBJ2-1; D remains unclear. Trimming stripped 3 bases from V and 5 bases from J, with 14 bases between. CDR3 size: 15 residues. Germline CDR1 and CDR2: SGHDN and FVKESK.

This chain connects TRBV6-5 to TRBJ1-1; weak D call: TRBD1 (6 bases). This CDR3 is built from 14 residues. Trimming took off 2 bases at V and 6 bases at J, with 13 bases between the two ends. In germline, CDR1 is MNHEY, CDR2 SVGAGI. CDR3 region: CASSYIQGGAEAFF. The CDR3 nucleotides are TGTGCCAGCAGTTACATACAGGGTGGAGCTGAAGCTTTCTTT.

The chain is built from TRBV11-2 and TRBJ2-7, with D perhaps TRBD2 (5 bases). This CDR3 has 13 residues. The V and J ends lost 3 bases and 6 bases respectively, with 12 bases between them. In germline, CDR1 is SGHAT, CDR2 FQNNGV. Written as DNA, the CDR3 is TGTGCCAGCAGCTTCCTCGCCCGGGGCGAGCAGTACTTC. Amino acids: CASSFLARGEQYF.

V usage is TRBV15 and J usage is TRBJ1-1; TRBD1 might be the D (6 bases). CDR1 LNHNV and CDR2 YYDKDF come from the germline V gene (reference sequence). Between the trimmed V and J ends, which lost 0 bases and 5 bases, there was a span of 10 bases. CDR3 length equals 14 residues. DNA of the CDR3: TGTGCCACCAGCAGAGATCGGGGGACAACTGAAGCTTTCTTT. Translating gives CATSRDRGTTEAFF.

V gene TRBV11-2 combines with J gene TRBJ2-5; the D is unclear. Trimming shortened V by 1 base and J by 6 bases, and 15 bases separated the two germline ends. The germline V gene encodes CDR1 SGHAT and CDR2 FQNNGV. The CDR3 length is 15 residues. The CDR3 sequence: CASSLGEAITQTQYF. Written as DNA, the CDR3 is TGTGCCAGCAGCTTAGGTGAAGCTATTACTCAGACCCAGTACTTC.

This chain connects TRBV11-2 to TRBJ2-7; D not certain. Germline lookup yields CDR1 SGHAT and CDR2 FQNNGV. Trimming shortened V by 0 bases and J by 4 bases, and 7 bases separated the two germline ends. This CDR3 has 13 residues. DNA of the CDR3: TGTGCCAGCAGCTTAGAAGACTTATACGAGCAGTACTTC. Translated, it gives CASSLEDLYEQYF.

The genes are TRBV5-1 and TRBJ2-1; no firm D call. Per the germline V gene, CDR1 is SGHRS and CDR2 is YFSETQ. V gave up 2 bases and J gave up 0 bases, with 3 bases separating them. The CDR3 is 13 amino acids. In DNA form, the CDR3 reads TGCGCCAGCAGCTTAACCTCCTACAATGAGCAGTTCTTC. Protein product: CASSLTSYNEQFF. The complete variable domain, with remaining parts taken from reference TRBV5-1 and TRBJ2-1, reads KAGVTQTPRYLIKTRGQQVTLSCSPISGHRSVSWYQQTPGQGLQFLFEYFSETQRNKGNFPGRFSGRQFSNSRSEMNVSTLELGDSALYLCASSLTSYNEQFFGPGTRLTVL.